These 20 T cell receptor beta chains originate from one sample sequenced in a study of T cells expressing NK-cell markers. After re-calling the 5' RACE reads, TCRdb lists one entry per CDR3 protein, DNA absent. Reported are about 150,000 distinct CDR3 sequences; the ten largest clones contain roughly a third. The sample taken for sequencing was blood T cells: a sorted CD56 or NKG2C T cell subset, CD4+ or CD8+ T cells, or bulk PBMC T cells (not recorded which). The source of these receptors is a woman aged 45-59 years in good health.

The gene calls are TRBV7-9 and TRBJ2-2; the D gene TCRdb calls, TRBD1, cannot be checked with no DNA. The germline V gene encodes CDR1 SEHNR and CDR2 FQNEAQ (reference sequence). This CDR3 has 16 amino acids. CDR3 loop: CASSYDRGGDTGELFF.

The gene calls are TRBV30 and TRBJ1-4; checking the TCRdb D call of TRBD1 is not possible without DNA. This CDR3 comprises 14 residues. From germline, CDR1 is GTSNPN and CDR2 SVGIG (reference sequence). CDR3 sequence reads: CAWTTDIYYEKLFF. Variable domain in full (rest from reference TRBV30 and TRBJ1-4): SQTIHQWPATLVQPVGSPLSLECTVEGTSNPNLYWYRQAAGRGLQLLFYSVGIGQISSEVPQNLSASRPQDRQFILSSKKLLLSDSGFYLCAWTTDIYYEKLFFGSGTQLSVL.

The chain has TRBV7-9 and TRBJ1-6; TCRdb gives TRBD1 as the D gene, but with no DNA this cannot be confirmed. This CDR3 is built from 14 residues. Germline CDR1 is SEHNR and CDR2 is FQNEAQ (reference sequence). The CDR3: CASSPGGDNSPLHF.

V usage is TRBV5-4 and J usage is TRBJ1-1. Germline V gene lookup returns CDR1 SGHNT and CDR2 YYREEE (reference sequence). The CDR3 is 13 amino acids. CDR3: CASSLDRENEAFF.

The rearrangement joins TRBV27 to TRBJ2-1. Germline V gives CDR1 MNHEY, CDR2 SMNVEV (reference sequence). The CDR3 has 12 amino acids. The CDR3 loop reads CATQSELDEQFF.

J is TRBJ1-4 and V is TRBV11-2; the TRBD1 assignment by TCRdb is unverifiable without DNA. The CDR3 spans 13 residues. Germline V CDR1 and CDR2: SGHAT, FQNNGV. CDR3 amino acids: CASSSDTDEKLFF.

This chain links TRBV10-2 with TRBJ2-2; TCRdb proposes TRBD2, but this gene call is untestable without DNA. CDR3 size: 12 residues. Germline assignment: CDR1 WSHSY and CDR2 SAAADI. CDR3: CASGLAFGELFF.

This chain links TRBV13 with TRBJ2-3; TCRdb calls TRBD1, which cannot be checked without DNA. This CDR3 comprises 13 residues. Germline CDR1 and CDR2: PRHDT and FYEKMQ (reference sequence). CDR3 amino acids: CASLQRGADTQYF.

The rearrangement links TRBV13 to TRBJ2-2. This CDR3 contains 13 residues. Per the germline V gene, CDR1 is PRHDT and CDR2 is FYEKMQ (reference sequence). CDR3 residues: CASSLLSSGELFF.

Here the CDR3 reads CASSLIAGETYEQYF. The V and J genes are TRBV7-3 and TRBJ2-7. The germline gives CDR1 SGHTA, CDR2 FQGTGA. The CDR3 runs 15 residues. The full variable domain, rest sourced from reference TRBV7-3 and TRBJ2-7, is GAGVSQTPSNKVTEKGKYVELRCDPISGHTALYWYRQSLGQGPEFLIYFQGTGAADDSGLPNDRFFAVRPEGSVSTLKIQRTERGDSAVYLCASSLIAGETYEQYFGPGTRLTVT.

The gene calls are TRBV7-3 and TRBJ2-3. Germline loops: CDR1 SGHTA, CDR2 FQGTGA. The CDR3 sequence is 15 residues long. The CDR3 reads CASSFEVAGTDTQYF.

The J gene is TRBJ2-3, the V gene TRBV29-1; lacking DNA, the TRBD2 call made by TCRdb goes unchecked. This CDR3 has 17 residues. Germline loops: CDR1 SQVTM, CDR2 ANQGSEA. The chain's CDR3 is CSVEGGISGRHADTQYF.

The rearrangement links TRBV7-6 to TRBJ1-6; TCRdb's D call of TRBD1 is untestable without DNA. The CDR3 runs 18 residues. Germline assignment: CDR1 SGHVS and CDR2 FNYEAQ. The CDR3 reads CASSLVPPGDRANSPLHF.

The chain combines TRBV24-1 with TRBJ2-7. The CDR3 loop spans 13 amino acids. Germline loops: CDR1 KGHDR, CDR2 SFDVKD. The CDR3 spells CATSAHSSYEQYF.

This chain connects TRBV20-1 to TRBJ1-1; TCRdb outputs TRBD1, but without DNA this stays unchecked. The CDR3 is made up of 15 amino acids. Germline V gene lookup returns CDR1 DFQATT and CDR2 SNEGSKA (reference sequence). The CDR3 sequence: CSARRPRGENTEAFF.

The chain carries TRBV24-1 and TRBJ2-3; as DNA is missing, the TRBD2 call by TCRdb cannot be tested. The CDR3 length is 15 residues. Germline values: CDR1 KGHDR, CDR2 SFDVKD. The CDR3 protein is CATSGIQDPPNTQYF.

V gene TRBV27 combines with J gene TRBJ2-1; TCRdb's D call, TRBD2, is unchecked because there is no DNA. The CDR3 is made up of 17 amino acids. Germline values: CDR1 MNHEY, CDR2 SMNVEV (reference sequence). CDR3: CASSLPQASGRGNEQFF.

V gene TRBV2 combines with J gene TRBJ1-2. The CDR3 totals 13 residues. Germline lookup yields CDR1 SNHLY and CDR2 FYNNEI. The CDR3 reads CASSGESNYGYTF. The complete variable domain, with remaining parts taken from reference TRBV2 and TRBJ1-2, reads EPEVTQTPSHQVTQMGQEVILRCVPISNHLYFYWYRQILGQKVEFLVSFYNNEISEKSEIFDDQFSVERPDGSNFTLKIRSTKLEDSAMYFCASSGESNYGYTFGSGTRLTVV.

This chain connects TRBV4-1 to TRBJ1-5. From germline, CDR1 is MGHRA and CDR2 YSYEKL. This CDR3 comprises 14 residues. CDR3 amino acids: CASSQDKDNQPQHF.

The chain uses TRBV2 and TRBJ2-3; the TRBD2 assignment by TCRdb is unverifiable without DNA. This CDR3 region has 13 residues. CDR1 and CDR2 (germline): SNHLY, FYNNEI. The CDR3 loop reads CARLRGRADTQYF.